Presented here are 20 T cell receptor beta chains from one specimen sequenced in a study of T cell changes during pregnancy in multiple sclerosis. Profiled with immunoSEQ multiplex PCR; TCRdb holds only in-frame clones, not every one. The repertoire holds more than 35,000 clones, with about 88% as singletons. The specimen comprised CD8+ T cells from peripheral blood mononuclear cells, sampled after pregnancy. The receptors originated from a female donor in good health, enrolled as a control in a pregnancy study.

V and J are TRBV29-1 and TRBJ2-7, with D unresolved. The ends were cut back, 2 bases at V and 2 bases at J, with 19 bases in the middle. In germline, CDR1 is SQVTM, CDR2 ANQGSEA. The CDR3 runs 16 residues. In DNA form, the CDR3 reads TGCAGCGTTGAATACCAGGCCGTAACGTCCACCTACGAGCAGTACTTC. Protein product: CSVEYQAVTSTYEQYF.

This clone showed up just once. For the CDR3, the DNA is TGTGCTGAGGCCGACAGGTTTAACACTGAAGCTTTCTTT. Translated: CAEADRFNTEAFF. The chain uses TRBV28 and TRBJ1-1, with D perhaps matching TRBD1 (6 bases). The CDR3 spans 13 residues. The germline CDR1 and CDR2 sequences are MDHEN and SYDVKM. Together with reference TRBV28 and TRBJ1-1, the CDR3 gives the full variable domain: DVKVTQSSRYLVKRTGEKVFLECVQDMDHENMFWYRQDPGLGLRLIYFSYDVKMKEKGDIPEGYSVSREKKERFSLILESASTNQTSMYLCAEADRFNTEAFFGQGTRLTVV.

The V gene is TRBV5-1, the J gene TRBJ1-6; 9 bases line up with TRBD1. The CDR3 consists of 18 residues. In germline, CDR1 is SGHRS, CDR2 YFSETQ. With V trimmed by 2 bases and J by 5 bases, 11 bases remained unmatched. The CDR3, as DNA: TGCGCCAGCAGCTTACGGGACAGGGAAAGGGTAGATAATTCACCCCTCCACTTT. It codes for CASSLRDRERVDNSPLHF.

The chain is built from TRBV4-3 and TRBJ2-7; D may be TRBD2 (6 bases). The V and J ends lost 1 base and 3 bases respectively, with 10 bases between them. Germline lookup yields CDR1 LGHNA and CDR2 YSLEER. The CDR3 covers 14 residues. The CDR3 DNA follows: TGCGCCAGCAGCCAAGGATGGGGAGGCTACGAGCAGTACTTC. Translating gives CASSQGWGGYEQYF.

The chain's CDR3 is CASSDGGRDIYGYTF. CDR3 DNA sequence: TGTGCCAGCAGTGACGGGGGGCGGGACATCTATGGCTACACCTTC. The chain carries TRBV6-1 and TRBJ1-2, with D tentatively TRBD1 (6 bases). The CDR3 is 15 amino acids. The V end was cut by 3 bases, the J end by 4 bases, with 15 bases between. The germline V gene encodes CDR1 MNHNS and CDR2 SASEGT.

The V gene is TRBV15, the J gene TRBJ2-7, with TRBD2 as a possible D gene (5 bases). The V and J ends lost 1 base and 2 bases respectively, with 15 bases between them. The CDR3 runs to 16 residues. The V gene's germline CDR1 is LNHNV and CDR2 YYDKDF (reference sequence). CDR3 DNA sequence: TGTGCCACCAGCAGAGCCCCGGGGTCAGGCGCCTACGAGCAGTACTTC. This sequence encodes CATSRAPGSGAYEQYF.

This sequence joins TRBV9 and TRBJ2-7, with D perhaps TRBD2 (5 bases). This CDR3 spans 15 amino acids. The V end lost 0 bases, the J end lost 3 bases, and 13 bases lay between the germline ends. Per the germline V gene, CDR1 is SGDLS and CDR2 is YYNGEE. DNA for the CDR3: TGTGCCAGCAGCGTAGGTTCAGGACTCGACTACGAGCAGTACTTC. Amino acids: CASSVGSGLDYEQYF.

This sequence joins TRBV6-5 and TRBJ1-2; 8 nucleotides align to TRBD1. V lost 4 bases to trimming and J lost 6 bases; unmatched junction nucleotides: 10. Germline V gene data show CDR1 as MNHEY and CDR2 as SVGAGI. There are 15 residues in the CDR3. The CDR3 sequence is CASSLTGDTRHGYTF. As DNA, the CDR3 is TGTGCCAGCAGTTTGACAGGGGATACCAGACATGGCTACACCTTC.

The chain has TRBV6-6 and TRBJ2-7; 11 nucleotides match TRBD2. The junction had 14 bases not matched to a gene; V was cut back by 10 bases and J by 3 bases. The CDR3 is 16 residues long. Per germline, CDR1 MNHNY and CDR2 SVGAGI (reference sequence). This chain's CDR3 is CATLPNLAGGLYEQYF. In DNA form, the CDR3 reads TGTGCCACCCTTCCTAATCTAGCGGGGGGACTCTACGAGCAGTACTTC.

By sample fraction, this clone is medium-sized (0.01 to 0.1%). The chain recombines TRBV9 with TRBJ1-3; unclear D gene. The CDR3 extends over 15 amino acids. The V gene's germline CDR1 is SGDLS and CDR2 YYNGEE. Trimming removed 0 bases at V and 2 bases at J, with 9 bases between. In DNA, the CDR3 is TGTGCCAGCAGCGTAGATGACTTTCCTGGAAACACCATATATTTT. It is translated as CASSVDDFPGNTIYF.

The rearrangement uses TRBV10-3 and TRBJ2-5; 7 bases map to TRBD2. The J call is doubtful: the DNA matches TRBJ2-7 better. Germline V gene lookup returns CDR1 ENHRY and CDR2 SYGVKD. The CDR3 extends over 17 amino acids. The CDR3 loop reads CAISESIRDYESFEQYF. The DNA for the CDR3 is TGTGCCATCAGTGAGTCGATAAGGGACTACGAGTCTTTCGAGCAGTACTTC.

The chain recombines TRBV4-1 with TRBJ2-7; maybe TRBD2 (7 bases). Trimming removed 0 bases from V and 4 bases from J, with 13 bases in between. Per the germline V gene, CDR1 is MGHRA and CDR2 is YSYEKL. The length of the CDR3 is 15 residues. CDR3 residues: CASSQERGPSYEQYF. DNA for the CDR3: TGCGCCAGCAGCCAAGAGCGGGGGCCTTCTTACGAGCAGTACTTC.

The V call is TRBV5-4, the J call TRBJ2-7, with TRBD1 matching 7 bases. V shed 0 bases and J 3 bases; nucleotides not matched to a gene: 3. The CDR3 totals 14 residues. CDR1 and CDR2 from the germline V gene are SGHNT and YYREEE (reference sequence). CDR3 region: CASSLDRGFYEQYF. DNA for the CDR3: TGTGCCAGCAGCTTGGACAGGGGTTTCTACGAGCAGTACTTC.

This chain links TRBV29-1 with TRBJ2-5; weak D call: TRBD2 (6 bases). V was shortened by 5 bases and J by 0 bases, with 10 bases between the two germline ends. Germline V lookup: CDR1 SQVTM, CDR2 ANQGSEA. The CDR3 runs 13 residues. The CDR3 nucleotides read TGCAGCGTTCTCCTAGCGAACCAAGAGACCCAGTACTTC. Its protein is CSVLLANQETQYF.

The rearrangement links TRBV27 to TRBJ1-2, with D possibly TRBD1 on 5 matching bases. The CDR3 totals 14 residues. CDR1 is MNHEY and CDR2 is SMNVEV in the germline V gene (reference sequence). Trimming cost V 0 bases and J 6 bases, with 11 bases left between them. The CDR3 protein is CASSLSKAGNGYTF. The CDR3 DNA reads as TGTGCCAGCAGTTTATCGAAGGCAGGGAATGGCTACACCTTC.

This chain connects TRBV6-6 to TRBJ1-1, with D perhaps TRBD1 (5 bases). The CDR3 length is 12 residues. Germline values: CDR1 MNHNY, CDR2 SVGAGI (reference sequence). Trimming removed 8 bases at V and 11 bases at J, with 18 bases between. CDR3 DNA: TGTGCCAGCCAGGGTCTGAACCCCTCCGCTTTCTTT. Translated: CASQGLNPSAFF.

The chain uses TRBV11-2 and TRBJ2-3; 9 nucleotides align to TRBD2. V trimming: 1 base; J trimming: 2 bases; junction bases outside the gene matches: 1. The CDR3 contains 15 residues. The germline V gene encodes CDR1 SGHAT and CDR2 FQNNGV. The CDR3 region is CASSLGLADTDTQYF. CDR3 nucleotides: TGTGCCAGCAGCTTAGGACTAGCGGACACAGATACGCAGTATTTT.

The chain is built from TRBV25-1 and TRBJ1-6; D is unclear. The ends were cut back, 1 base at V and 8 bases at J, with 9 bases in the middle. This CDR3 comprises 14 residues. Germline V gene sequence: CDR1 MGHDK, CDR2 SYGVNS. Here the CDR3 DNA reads TGTGCCAGCAGTGAATCGGCAGGCTATTCACCCCTCCACTTT. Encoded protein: CASSESAGYSPLHF. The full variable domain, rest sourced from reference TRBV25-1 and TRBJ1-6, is EADIYQTPRYLVIGTGKKITLECSQTMGHDKMYWYQQDPGMELHLIHYSYGVNSTEKGDLSSESTVSRIRTEHFPLTLESARPSHTSQYLCASSESAGYSPLHFGNGTRLTVT.

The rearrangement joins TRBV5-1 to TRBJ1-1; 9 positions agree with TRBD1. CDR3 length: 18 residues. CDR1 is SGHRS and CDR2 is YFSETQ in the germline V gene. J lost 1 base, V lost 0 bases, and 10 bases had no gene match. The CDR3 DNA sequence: TGCGCCAGCAGCTTGGCCCCTTCCCCGGGACAGGGGAACACTGAAGCTTTCTTT. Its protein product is CASSLAPSPGQGNTEAFF.

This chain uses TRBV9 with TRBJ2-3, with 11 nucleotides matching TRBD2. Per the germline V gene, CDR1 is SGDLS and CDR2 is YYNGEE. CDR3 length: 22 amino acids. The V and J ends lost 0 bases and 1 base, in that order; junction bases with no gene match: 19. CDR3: CASSVDSGGGLAVPGGTDTQYF. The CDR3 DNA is TGTGCCAGCAGCGTAGATTCGGGAGGGGGACTAGCGGTACCCGGGGGCACAGATACGCAGTATTTT.